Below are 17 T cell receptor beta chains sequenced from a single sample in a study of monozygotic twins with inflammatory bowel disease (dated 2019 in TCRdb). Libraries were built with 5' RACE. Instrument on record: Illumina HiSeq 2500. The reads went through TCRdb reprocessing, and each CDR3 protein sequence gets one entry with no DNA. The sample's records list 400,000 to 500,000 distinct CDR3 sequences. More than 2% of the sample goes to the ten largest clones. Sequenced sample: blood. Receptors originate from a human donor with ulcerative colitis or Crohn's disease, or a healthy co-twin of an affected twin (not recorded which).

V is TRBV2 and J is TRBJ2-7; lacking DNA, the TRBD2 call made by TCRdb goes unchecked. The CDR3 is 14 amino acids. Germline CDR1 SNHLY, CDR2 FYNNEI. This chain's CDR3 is CASSLTSGNYEQYF.

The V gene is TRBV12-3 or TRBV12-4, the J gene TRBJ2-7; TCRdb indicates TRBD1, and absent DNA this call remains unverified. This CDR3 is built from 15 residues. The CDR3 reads CASSRGQGVSYEQYF.

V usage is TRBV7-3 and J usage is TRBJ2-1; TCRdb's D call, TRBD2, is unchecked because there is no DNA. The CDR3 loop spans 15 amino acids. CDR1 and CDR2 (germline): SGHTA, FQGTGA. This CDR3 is CASSPQAGGANEQFF.

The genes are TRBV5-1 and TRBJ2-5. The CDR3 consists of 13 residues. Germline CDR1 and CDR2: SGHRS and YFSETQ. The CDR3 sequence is CASSFDSQETQYF.

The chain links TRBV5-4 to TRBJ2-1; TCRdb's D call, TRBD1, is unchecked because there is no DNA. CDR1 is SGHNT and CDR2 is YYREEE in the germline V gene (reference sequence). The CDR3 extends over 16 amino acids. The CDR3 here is CASSLALDRGSDEQFF. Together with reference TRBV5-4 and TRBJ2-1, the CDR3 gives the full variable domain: ETGVTQSPTHLIKTRGQQVTLRCSSQSGHNTVSWYQQALGQGPQFIFQYYREEENGRGNFPPRFSGLQFPNYSSELNVNALELDDSALYLCASSLALDRGSDEQFFGPGTRLTVL.

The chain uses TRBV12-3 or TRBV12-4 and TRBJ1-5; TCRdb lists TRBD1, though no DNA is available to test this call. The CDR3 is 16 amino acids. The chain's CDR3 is CASSLGTGASNQPQHF.

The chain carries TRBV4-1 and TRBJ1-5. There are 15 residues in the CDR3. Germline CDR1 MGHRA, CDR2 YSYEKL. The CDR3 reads CASSQRDGGNQPQHF.

CDR3 sequence: CSAKPGLVVNEQFF. The chain joins TRBV20-1 to TRBJ2-1; there is no DNA to check the TCRdb D call of TRBD2. From germline, CDR1 is DFQATT and CDR2 SNEGSKA (reference sequence). CDR3 length: 14 residues.

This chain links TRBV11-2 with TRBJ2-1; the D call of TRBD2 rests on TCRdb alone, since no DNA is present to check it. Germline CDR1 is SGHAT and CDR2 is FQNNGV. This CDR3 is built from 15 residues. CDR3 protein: CASSVLAGPYNEQFF.

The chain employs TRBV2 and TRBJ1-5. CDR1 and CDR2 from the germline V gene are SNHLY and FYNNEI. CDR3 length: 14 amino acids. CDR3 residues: CASSATNGEQPQHF. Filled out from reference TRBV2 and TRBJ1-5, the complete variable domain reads EPEVTQTPSHQVTQMGQEVILRCVPISNHLYFYWYRQILGQKVEFLVSFYNNEISEKSEIFDDQFSVERPDGSNFTLKIRSTKLEDSAMYFCASSATNGEQPQHFGDGTRLSIL.

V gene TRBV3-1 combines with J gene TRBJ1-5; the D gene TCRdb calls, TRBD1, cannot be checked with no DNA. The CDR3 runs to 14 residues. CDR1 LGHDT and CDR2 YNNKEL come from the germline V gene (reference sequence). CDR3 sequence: CASSQESAGQPQHF.

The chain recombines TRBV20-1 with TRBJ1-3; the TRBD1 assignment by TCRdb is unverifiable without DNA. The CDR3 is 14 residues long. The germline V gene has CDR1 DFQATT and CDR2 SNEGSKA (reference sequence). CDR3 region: CSATPSSSGNTIYF.

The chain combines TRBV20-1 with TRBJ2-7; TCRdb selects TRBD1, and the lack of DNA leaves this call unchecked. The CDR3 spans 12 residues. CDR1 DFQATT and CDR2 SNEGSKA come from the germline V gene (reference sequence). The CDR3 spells CSGRGPSYEQYF.

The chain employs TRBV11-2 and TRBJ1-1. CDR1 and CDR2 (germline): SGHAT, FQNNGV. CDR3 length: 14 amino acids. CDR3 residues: CASSLSWANTEAFF.

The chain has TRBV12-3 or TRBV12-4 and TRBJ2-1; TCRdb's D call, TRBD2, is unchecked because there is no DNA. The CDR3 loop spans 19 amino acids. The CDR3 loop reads CASSLPALTSGKVRYEQFF.

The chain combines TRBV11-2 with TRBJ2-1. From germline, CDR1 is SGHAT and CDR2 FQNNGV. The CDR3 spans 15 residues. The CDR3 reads CASSRFGGSYNEQFF.

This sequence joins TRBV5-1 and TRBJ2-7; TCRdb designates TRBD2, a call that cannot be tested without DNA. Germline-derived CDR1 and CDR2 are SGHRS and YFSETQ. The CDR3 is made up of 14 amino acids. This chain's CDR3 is CASSLAGPNYEQYF.